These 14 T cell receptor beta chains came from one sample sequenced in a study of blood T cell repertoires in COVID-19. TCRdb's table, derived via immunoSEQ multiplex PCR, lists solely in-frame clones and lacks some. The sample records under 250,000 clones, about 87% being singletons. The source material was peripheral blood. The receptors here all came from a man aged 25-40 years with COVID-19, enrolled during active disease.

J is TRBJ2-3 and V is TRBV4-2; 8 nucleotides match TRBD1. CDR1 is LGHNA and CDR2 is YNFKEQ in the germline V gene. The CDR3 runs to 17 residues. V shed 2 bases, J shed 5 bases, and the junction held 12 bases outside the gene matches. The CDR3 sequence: CASSQPQGGSGGDTQYF. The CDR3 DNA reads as TGTGCCAGCAGCCAACCACAGGGGGGTAGCGGAGGAGATACGCAGTATTTT.

The CDR3 spells CASSLDFTGEANYGYTF. The CDR3, as DNA: TGCGCCAGCAGCCTTGACTTTACAGGGGAGGCTAACTATGGCTACACCTTC. The chain couples TRBV4-3 to TRBJ1-2; 7 bases line up with TRBD1. This CDR3 has 17 residues. Germline CDR1 LGHNA, CDR2 YSLEER. J was trimmed by 0 bases and V by 4 bases; bases with no gene match: 11.

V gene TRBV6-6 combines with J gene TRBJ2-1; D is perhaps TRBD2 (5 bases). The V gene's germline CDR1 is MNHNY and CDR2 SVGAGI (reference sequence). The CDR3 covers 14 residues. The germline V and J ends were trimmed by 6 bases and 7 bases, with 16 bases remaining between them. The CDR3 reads CASRRLGSGNEQFF. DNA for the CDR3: TGTGCCAGCAGGCGCCTGGGGTCGGGAAATGAGCAGTTCTTC.

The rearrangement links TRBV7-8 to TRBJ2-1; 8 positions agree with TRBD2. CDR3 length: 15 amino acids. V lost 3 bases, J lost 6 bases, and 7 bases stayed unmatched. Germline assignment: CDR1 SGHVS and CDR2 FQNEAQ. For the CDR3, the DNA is TGTGCCAGCAGCTTTTCCGGGGGGGCTTTCAATGAGCAGTTCTTC. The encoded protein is CASSFSGGAFNEQFF.

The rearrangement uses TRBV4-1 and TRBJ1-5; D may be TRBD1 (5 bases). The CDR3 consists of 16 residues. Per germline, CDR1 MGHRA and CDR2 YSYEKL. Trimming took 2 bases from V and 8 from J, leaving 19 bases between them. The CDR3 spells CASSQKQDSILEPQHF. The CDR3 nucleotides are TGCGCCAGCAGCCAAAAACAGGATTCGATCCTGGAGCCCCAGCATTTT.

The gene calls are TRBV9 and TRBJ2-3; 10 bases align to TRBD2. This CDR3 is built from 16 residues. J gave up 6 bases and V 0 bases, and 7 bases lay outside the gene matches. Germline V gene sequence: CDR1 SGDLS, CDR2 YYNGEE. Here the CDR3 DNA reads TGTGCCAGCAGCGTAGCGGTAGCGGGGGGATGGGATACGCAGTATTTT. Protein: CASSVAVAGGWDTQYF.

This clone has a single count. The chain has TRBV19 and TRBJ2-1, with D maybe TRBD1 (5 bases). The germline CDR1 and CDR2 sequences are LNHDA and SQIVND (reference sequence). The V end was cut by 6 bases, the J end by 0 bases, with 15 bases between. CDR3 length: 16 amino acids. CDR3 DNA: TGTGCCAGTAGAGGGGCGGCTCTGGGCTCCTACAATGAGCAGTTCTTC. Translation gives CASRGAALGSYNEQFF.

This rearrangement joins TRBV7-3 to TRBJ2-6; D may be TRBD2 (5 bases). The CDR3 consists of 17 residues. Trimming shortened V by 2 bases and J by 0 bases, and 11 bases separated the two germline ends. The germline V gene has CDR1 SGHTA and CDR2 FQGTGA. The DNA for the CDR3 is TGTGCCAGCAGCTTAGAGATTGGGAGCTCTGGGGCCAACGTCCTGACTTTC. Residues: CASSLEIGSSGANVLTF.

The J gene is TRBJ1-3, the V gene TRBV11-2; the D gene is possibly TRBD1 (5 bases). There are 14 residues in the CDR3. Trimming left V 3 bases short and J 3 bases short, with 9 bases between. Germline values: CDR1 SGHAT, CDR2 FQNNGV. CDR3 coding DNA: TGTGCCAGCAGCTTGTTTGACAGTGGAAACACCATATATTTT. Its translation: CASSLFDSGNTIYF.

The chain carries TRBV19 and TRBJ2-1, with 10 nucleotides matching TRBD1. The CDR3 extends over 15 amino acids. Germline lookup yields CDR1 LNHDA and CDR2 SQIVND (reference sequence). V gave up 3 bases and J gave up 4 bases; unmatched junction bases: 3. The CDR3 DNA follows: TGTGCCAGTAGTATCGGACAGGGGGGATACAATGAGCAGTTCTTC. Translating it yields CASSIGQGGYNEQFF.

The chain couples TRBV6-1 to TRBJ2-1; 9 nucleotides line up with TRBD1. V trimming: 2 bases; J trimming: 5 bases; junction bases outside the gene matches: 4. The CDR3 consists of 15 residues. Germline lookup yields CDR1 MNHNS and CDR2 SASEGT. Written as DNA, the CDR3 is TGTGCCAGCAGTGAAAGGTACAGGGGGCACAATGAGCAGTTCTTC. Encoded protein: CASSERYRGHNEQFF.

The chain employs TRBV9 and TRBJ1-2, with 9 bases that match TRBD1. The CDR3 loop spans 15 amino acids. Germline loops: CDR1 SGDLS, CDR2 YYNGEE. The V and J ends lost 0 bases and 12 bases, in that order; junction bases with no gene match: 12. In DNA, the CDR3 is TGTGCCAGCAGCGTAGGGGACAGGGATTACGCCTCTAACACCTTC. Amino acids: CASSVGDRDYASNTF.

CDR3 bases: TGTGCCAGCAGTTTAACACACAATGAGCAGTTCTTC. This encodes CASSLTHNEQFF. J is TRBJ2-1 and V is TRBV28; D not certain. This CDR3 comprises 12 residues. Germline CDR1 reads MDHEN; CDR2 reads SYDVKM. Between the trimmed V and J ends, which lost 2 bases and 5 bases, there was a span of 4 bases.

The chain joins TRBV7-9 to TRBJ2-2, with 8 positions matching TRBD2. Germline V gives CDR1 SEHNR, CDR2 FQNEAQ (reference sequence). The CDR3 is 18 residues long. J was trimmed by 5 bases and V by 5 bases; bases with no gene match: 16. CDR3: CASSLSLGGGARTGELFF. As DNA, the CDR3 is TGTGCCAGCAGCCTCTCCCTCGGGGGGGGCGCGCGGACCGGGGAGCTGTTTTTT.